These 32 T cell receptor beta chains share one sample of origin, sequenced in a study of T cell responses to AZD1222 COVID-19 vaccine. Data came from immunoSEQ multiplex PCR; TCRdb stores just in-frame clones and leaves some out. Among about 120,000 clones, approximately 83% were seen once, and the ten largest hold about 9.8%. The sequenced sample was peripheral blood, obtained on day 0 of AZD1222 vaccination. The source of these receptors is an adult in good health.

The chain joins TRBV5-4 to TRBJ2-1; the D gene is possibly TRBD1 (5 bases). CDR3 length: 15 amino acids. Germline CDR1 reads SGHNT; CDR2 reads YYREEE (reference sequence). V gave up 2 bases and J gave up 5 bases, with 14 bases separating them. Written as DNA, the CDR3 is TGTGCCAGCAGCTTTTCGGACATACCCCACAATGAGCAGTTCTTC. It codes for CASSFSDIPHNEQFF.

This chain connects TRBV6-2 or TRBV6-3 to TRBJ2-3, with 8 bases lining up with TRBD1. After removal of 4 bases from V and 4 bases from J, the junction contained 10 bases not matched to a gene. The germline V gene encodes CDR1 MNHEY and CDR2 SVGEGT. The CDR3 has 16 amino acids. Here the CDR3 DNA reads TGTGCCAGCAGTTTCCGGACAGGGCGGAGATCAGATACGCAGTATTTT. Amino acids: CASSFRTGRRSDTQYF.

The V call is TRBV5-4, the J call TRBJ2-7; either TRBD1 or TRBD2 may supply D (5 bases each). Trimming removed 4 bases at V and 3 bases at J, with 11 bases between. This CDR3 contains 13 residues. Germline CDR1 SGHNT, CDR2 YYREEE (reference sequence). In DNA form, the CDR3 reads TGTGCCAGCAGCGGGGACGGCTTCTACGAGCAGTACTTC. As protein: CASSGDGFYEQYF.

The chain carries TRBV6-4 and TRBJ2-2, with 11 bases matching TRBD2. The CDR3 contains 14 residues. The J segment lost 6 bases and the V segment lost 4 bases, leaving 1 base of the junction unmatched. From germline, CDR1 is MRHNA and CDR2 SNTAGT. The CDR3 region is CASSVLAGAGELFF. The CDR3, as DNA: TGTGCCAGCAGTGTACTAGCGGGAGCCGGGGAGCTGTTTTTT.

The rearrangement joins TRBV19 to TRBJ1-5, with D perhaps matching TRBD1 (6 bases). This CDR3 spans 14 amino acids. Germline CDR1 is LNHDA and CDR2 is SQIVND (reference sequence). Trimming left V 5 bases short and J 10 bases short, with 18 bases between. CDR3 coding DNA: TGTGCCAGTAGTGCCTACAGGGAGTTAGATCCCCAGCATTTT. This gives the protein CASSAYRELDPQHF.

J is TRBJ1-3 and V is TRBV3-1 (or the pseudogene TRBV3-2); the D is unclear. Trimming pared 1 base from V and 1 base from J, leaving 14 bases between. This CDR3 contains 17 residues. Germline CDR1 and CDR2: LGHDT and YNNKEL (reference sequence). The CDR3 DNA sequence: TGTGCCAGCAGCCAAGGCCAGGCGAGGTCATCTGGAAACACCATATATTTT. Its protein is CASSQGQARSSGNTIYF.

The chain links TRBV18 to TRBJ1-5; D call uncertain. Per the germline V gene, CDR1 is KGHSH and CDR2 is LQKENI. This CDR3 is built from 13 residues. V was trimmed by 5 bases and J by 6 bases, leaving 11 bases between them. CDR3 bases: TGTGCCAGCTCAGGGAGTTTTGGTCAGCCCCAGCATTTT. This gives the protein CASSGSFGQPQHF.

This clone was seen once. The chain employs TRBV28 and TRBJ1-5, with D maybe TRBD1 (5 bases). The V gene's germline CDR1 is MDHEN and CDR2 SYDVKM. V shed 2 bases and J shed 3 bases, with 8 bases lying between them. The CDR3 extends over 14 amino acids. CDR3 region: CASSLGGTNQPQHF. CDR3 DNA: TGTGCCAGCAGTTTAGGAGGGACCAATCAGCCCCAGCATTTT. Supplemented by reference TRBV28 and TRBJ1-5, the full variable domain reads DVKVTQSSRYLVKRTGEKVFLECVQDMDHENMFWYRQDPGLGLRLIYFSYDVKMKEKGDIPEGYSVSREKKERFSLILESASTNQTSMYLCASSLGGTNQPQHFGDGTRLSIL.

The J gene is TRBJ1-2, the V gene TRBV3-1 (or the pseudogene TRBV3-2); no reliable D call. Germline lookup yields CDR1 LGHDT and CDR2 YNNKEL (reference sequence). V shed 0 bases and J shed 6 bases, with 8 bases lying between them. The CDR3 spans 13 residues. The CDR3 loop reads CASSQDGNNGYTF. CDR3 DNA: TGTGCCAGCAGCCAAGATGGGAACAATGGCTACACCTTC.

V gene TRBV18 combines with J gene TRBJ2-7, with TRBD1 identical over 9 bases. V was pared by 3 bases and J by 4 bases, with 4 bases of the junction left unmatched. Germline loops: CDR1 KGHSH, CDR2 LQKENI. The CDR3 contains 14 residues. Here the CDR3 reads CASSPGTGRYEQYF. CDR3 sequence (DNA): TGTGCCAGCTCACCGGGGACAGGGAGGTACGAGCAGTACTTC.

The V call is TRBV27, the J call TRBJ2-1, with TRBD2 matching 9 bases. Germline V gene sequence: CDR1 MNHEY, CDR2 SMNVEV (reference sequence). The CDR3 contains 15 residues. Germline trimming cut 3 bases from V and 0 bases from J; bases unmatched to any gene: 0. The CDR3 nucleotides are TGTGCCAGCAGTTTGCGGGGGGGCTCCTACAATGAGCAGTTCTTC. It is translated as CASSLRGGSYNEQFF.

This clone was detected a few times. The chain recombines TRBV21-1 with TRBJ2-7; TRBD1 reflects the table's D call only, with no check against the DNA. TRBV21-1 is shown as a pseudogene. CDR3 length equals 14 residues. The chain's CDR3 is CASSNRDRAYEQYF. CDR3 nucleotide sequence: TGTGCCAGCAGCAACCGGGACAGGGCCTACGAGCAGTACTTC.

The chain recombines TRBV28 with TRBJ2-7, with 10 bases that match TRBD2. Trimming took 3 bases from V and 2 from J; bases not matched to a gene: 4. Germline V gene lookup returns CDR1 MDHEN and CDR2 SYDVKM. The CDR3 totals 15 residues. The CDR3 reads CASSFDGLAAYEQYF. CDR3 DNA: TGTGCCAGCAGTTTTGACGGACTAGCGGCCTACGAGCAGTACTTC.

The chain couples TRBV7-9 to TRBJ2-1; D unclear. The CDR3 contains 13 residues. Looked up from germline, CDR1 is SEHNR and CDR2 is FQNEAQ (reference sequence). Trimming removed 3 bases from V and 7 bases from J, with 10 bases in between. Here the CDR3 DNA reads TGTGCCAGCAGCTTCACCCAAGGGAATGAGCAGTTCTTC. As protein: CASSFTQGNEQFF.

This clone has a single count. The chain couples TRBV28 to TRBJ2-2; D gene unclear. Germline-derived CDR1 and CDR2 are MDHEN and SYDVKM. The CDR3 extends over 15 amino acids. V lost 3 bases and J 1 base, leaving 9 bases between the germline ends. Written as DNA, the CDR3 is TGTGCCAGCAGTTTTGCGCTAAGGAACACCGGGGAGCTGTTTTTT. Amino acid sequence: CASSFALRNTGELFF.

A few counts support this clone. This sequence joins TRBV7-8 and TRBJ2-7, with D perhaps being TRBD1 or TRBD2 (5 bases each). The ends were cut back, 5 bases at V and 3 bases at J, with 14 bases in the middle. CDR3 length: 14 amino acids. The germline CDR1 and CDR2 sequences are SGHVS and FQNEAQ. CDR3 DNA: TGTGCCAGCAGCCTAGGGGAGACTAACTACGAGCAGTACTTC. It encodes CASSLGETNYEQYF.

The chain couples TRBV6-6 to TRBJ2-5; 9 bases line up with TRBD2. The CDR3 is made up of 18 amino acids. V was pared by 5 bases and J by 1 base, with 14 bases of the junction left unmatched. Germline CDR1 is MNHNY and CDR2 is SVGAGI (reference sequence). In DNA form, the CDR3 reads TGTGCCAGCAGTCACACCCGCGCAGCGGGGGGTATCCAAGAGACCCAGTACTTC. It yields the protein CASSHTRAAGGIQETQYF.

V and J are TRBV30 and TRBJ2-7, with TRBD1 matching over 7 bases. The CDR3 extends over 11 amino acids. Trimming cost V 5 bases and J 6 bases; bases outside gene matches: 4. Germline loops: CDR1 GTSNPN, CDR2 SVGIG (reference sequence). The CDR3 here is CAWATGFEQYF. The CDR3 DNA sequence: TGTGCCTGGGCGACAGGGTTCGAGCAGTACTTC.

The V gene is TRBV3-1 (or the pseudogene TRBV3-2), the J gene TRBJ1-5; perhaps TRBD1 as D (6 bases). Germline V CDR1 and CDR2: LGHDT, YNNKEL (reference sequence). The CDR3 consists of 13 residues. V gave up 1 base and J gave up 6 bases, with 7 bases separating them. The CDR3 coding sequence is TGTGCCAGCAGCCAAGCCAGGGGTCAGCCCCAGCATTTT. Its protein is CASSQARGQPQHF.

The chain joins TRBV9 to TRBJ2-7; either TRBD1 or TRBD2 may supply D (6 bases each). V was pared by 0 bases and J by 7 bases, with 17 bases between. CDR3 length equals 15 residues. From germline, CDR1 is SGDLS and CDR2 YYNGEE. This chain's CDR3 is CASSVVSGASGEQYF. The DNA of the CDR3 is TGTGCCAGCAGCGTAGTATCGGGGGCCTCGGGGGAGCAGTACTTC.

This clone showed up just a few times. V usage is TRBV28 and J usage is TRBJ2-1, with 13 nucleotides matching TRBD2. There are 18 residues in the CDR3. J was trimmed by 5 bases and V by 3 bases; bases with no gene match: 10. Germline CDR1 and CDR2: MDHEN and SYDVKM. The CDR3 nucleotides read TGTGCCAGCAGTTTCCTTCAGGGACTAGCGGGGTCAGACAATGAGCAGTTCTTC. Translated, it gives CASSFLQGLAGSDNEQFF.

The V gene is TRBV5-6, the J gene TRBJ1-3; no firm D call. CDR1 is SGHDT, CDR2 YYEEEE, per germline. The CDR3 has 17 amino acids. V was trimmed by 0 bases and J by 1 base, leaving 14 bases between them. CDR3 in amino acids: CASSLGSVLSSGNTIYF. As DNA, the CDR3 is TGTGCCAGCAGCTTGGGTTCAGTGCTCTCTTCTGGAAACACCATATATTTT.

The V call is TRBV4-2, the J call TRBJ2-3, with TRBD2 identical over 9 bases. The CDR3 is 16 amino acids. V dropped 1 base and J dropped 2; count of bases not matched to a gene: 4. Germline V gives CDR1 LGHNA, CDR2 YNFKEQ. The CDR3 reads CASSQGIAGDTDTQYF. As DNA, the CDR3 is TGTGCCAGCAGCCAAGGAATAGCGGGGGACACAGATACGCAGTATTTT.

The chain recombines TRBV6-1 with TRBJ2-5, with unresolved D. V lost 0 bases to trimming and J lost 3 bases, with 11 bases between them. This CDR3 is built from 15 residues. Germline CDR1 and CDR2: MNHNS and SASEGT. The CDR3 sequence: CASSEALSSEETQYF. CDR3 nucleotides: TGTGCCAGCAGTGAAGCGCTCTCCTCGGAAGAGACCCAGTACTTC.

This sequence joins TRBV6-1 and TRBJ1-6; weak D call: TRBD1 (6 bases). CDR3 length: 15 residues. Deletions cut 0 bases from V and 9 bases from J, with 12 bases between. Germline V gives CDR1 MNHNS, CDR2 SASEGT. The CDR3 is CASSEAPADSSPLHF. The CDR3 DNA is TGTGCCAGCAGTGAAGCGCCAGCGGACAGTTCACCCCTCCACTTT.

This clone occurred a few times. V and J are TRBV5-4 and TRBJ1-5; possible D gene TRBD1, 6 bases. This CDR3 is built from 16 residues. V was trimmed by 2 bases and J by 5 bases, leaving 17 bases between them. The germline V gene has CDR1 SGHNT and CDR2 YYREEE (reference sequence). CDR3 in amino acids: CASSFGGGGRDQPQHF. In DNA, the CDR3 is TGTGCCAGCAGCTTCGGCGGTGGGGGGCGGGATCAGCCCCAGCATTTT.

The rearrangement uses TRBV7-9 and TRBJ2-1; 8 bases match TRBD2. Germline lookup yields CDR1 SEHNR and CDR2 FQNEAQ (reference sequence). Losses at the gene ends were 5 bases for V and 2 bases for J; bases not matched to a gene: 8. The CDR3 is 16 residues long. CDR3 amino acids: CASSLQRGRTYNEQFF. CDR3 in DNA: TGTGCCAGCAGCCTACAGCGGGGGCGTACCTACAATGAGCAGTTCTTC.

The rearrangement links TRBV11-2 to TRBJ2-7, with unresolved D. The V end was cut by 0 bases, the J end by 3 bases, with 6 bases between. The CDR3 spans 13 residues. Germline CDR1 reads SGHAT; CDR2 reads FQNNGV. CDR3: CASSLDTFYEQYF. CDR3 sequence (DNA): TGTGCCAGCAGCTTAGACACCTTCTACGAGCAGTACTTC.

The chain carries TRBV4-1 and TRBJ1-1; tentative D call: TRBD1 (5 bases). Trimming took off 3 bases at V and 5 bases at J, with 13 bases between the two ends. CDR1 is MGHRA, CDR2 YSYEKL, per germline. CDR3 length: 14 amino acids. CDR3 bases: TGCGCCAGCAGCCAGGGCGGATGGGGGACTGAAGCTTTCTTT. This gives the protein CASSQGGWGTEAFF.

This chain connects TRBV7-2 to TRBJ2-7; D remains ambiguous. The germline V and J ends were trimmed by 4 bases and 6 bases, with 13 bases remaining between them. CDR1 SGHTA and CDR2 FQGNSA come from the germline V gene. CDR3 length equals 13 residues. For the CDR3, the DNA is TGTGCCAGCAGCTACCAAAGCCTCCCCGAGCAGTACTTC. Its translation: CASSYQSLPEQYF. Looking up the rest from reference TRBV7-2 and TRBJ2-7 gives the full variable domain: GAGVSQSPSNKVTEKGKDVELRCDPISGHTALYWYRQSLGQGLEFLIYFQGNSAPDKSGLPSDRFSAERTGGSVSTLTIQRTQQEDSAVYLCASSYQSLPEQYFGPGTRLTVT.

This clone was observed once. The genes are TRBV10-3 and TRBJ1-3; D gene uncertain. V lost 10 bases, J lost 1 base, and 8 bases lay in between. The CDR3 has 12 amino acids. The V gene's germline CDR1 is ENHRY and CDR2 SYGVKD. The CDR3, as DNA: TGTGCCACAGAAGGGTCTGGAAACACCATATATTTT. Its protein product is CATEGSGNTIYF.

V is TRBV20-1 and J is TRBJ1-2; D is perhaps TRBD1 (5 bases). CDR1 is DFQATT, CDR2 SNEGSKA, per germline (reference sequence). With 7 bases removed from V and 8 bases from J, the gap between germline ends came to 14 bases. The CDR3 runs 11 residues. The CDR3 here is CSVGQGRGYTF. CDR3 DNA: TGCAGTGTTGGGCAGGGACGCGGCTACACCTTC.